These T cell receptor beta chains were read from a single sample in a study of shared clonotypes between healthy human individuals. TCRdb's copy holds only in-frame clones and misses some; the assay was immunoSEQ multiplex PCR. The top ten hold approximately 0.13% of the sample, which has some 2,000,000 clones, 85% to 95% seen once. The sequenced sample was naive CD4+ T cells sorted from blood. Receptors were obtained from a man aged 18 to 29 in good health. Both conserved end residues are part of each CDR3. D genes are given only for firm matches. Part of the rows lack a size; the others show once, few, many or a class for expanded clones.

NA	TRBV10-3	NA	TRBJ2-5	TGTGCCATCAGTGAGCACAGGAGCGGGGAGACCCAGTACTTC	CAISEHRSGETQYF
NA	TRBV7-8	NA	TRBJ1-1	TGTGCCAGCAGCTTAGTATGGGGGGCGAACACTGAAGCTTTCTTT	CASSLVWGANTEAFF
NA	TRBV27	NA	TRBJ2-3	TGTGCCAGCAGTTTACGCCGGGGTGTTTTAGATACGCAGTATTTT	CASSLRRGVLDTQYF
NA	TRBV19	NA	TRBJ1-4	TGTGCCAGTAGTCGTGGTTCGGGTAGAAATGAAAAACTGTTTTTT	CASSRGSGRNEKLFF
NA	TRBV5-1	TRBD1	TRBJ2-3	TGCGCCAGCAGCACGGGACAGCTAACAGATACGCAGTATTTT	CASSTGQLTDTQYF
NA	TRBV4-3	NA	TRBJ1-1	TGCGCCAGCAGCCAAGATCCCCTTGCAGGGACAGCTTTCTTT	CASSQDPLAGTAFF
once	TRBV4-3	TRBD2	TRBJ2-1	TGCGCCAGCAGCCACTTCCTGGCGGCTAGCGGGAAATATACGGATGAGCAGTTCTTC	CASSHFLAASGKYTDEQFF
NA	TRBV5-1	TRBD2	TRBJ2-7	TGCGCCAGCAGCTTTGGGACTAGCGGCTACGAGCAGTACTTC	CASSFGTSGYEQYF
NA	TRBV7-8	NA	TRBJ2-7	TGTGCCAGCAGCTCAGCCCACAGGGTTACTTCGTACGAGCAGTACTTC	CASSSAHRVTSYEQYF
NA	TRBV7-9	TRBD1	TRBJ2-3	TGTGCCAGCAGCCCCGGGACAGTGCCAGATACGCAGTATTTT	CASSPGTVPDTQYF
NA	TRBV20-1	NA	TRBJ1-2	TGCAGTGCAATCCAGGGCAATGGCTACACCTTC	CSAIQGNGYTF
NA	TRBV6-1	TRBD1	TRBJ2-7	TGTGCCAGCAGTGGACCCCCCGGACAGGGCGAGTTC	CASSGPPGQGEF
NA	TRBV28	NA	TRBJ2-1	TGTGCCAGCAGTTACTCCGACCGCAATGAGCAGTTCTTC	CASSYSDRNEQFF
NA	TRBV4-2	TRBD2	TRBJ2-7	TGTGCCAGCATGAGCGCGGGGGGAGAGCAGTACTTC	CASMSAGGEQYF
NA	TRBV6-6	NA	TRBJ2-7	TGTGCCAGCAGCTGGGACCTGTCCAAGCAGTACTTC	CASSWDLSKQYF
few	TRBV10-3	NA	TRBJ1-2	TGTGCCACCAGACAGAACGACTATGGCTACACCTTC	CATRQNDYGYTF
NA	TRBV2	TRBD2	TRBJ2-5	TGTGCCAGCAGACAAACCGGGACTAGCGGCGAGACCCAGTACTTC	CASRQTGTSGETQYF
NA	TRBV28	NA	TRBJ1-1	TGTGCCAGCAGGGGCTATGGTCCTGGGGACACTGAAGCTTTCTTT	CASRGYGPGDTEAFF
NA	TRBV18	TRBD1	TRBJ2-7	TGTGCCAGCTCAACACGGACAGGGGGGACCGACGAGCAGTACTTC	CASSTRTGGTDEQYF
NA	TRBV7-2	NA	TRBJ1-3	TGTGCCAGCAGCCCACCGGCCTTCTCTGGAAACACCATATATTTT	CASSPPAFSGNTIYF
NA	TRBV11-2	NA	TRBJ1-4	TGTGCCAGCAGCTTGGAGGGGGGGCGGAATGAAAAACTGTTTTTT	CASSLEGGRNEKLFF
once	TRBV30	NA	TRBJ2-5	TGTGCCTGGGGGGAGGGACACTACCAGTACTTC	CAWGEGHYQYF
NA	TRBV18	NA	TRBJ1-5	TGTGCCAGCTCACCACGAGAAGGGACCAATCAGCCCCAGCATTTT	CASSPREGTNQPQHF
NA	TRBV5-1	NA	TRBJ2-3	TGCGCCAGCAGCTTAGGGGCGGCAGATACGCAGTATTTT	CASSLGAADTQYF
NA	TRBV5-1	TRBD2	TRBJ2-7	TGCGCCAGCAGCTTAGTAGCGGGTACTGAGCAGTACTTC	CASSLVAGTEQYF
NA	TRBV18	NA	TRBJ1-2	TGTGCCAGCTCACCACCGACAACTAATAGCTATGGCTACACCTTC	CASSPPTTNSYGYTF
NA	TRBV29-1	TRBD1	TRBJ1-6	TGCAGCGTCTCAGGGGGTCCTAATTCACCCCTCCACTTT	CSVSGGPNSPLHF
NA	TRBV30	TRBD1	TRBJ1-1	TGTGCCTGGAGCGGTCCGGGACAGTGGCTGGAAGCTTTCTTT	CAWSGPGQWLEAFF
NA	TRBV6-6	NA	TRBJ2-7	TGTGCCAGCCTTGGTTTAGGCCCACCCTCCCCCTACGAGCAGTACTTC	CASLGLGPPSPYEQYF
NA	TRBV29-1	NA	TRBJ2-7	TGCAGCGTTGCTCTTACCTACGAGCAGTACTTC	CSVALTYEQYF
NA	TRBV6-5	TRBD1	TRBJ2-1	TGTGCCAGCAGGTCCGAGACAGGGGGCGGGAATGAGCAGTTCTTC	CASRSETGGGNEQFF
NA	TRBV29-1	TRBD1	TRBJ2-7	TGCAGCGTAAGGGACAGCTACGAGCAGTACTTC	CSVRDSYEQYF
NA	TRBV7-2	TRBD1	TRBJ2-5	TGTGCCAGCAGCTCTACACAGGGGTTGGAGACCCAGTACTTC	CASSSTQGLETQYF
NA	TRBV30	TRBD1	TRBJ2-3	TGTGCCTGGAAGGGGGCTAGCACAGATACGCAGTATTTT	CAWKGASTDTQYF
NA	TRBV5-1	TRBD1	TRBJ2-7	TGCGCCAGCAGCACGGGACAGGGGTACGAGCAGTACTTC	CASSTGQGYEQYF
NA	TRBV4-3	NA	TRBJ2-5	TGCGCCAGCAGCCAAGAGTCGGGACCGTCGGTGGCCCAGTACTTC	CASSQESGPSVAQYF
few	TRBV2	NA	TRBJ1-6	TGTGCCAGCAACCGGGATTCACCCCTCCACTTT	CASNRDSPLHF
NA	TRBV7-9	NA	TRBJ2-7	TGTGCCAGCAGCCCCCACAGGGCGGGCGAGCAGTACTTC	CASSPHRAGEQYF
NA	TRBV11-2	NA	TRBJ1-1	TGTGCCAGCAGCTTCTCCGGGCGCAAAGCTTTCTTT	CASSFSGRKAFF
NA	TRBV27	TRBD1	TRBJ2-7	TGTGCCAGCAGTTTACGGGACAGGGGGCCCTACGAGCAGTACTTC	CASSLRDRGPYEQYF
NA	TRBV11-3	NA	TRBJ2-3	TGTGCCAGCAGCTTTGGGTGGGATACGCAGTATTTT	CASSFGWDTQYF
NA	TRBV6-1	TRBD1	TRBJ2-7	TGTGCCGGAAGAGAAGACAGGGCTGGGAACGACAGCCCCTACGAGCAGTACTTC	CAGREDRAGNDSPYEQYF